Given below is one T cell receptor (beta chain) in context. This specimen belongs to a study of blood T cell repertoires in COVID-19. For the study at large: Nucleic acid was either cDNA or gDNA, and it came from T cells, B-cell-depleted T cells, or PBMCs.

This table comes from immunoSEQ multiplex PCR, and its TCRdb copy is limited to in-frame clones, with some not included. Here the sample spans about 500,000 clones, nearly 90% being singletons. The CDR3 runs 14 residues. Trimming left V 3 bases short and J 5 bases short, with 14 bases between. Germline CDR1 reads SGDLS; CDR2 reads YYNGEE. What was sequenced was peripheral blood. The TCR originated in a man between 18 and 35 years old with COVID-19, enrolled during active disease. The chain joins TRBV9 to TRBJ1-1; D is unresolved. In DNA form, the CDR3 reads TGTGCCAGCAGCGCCTCCGGGGTGGGGACTGAAGCTTTCTTT. Its protein is CASSASGVGTEAFF.